Detailed here is one TCR beta chain. Measured with immunoSEQ multiplex PCR; TCRdb has only the in-frame clones, and not every one. The table lists 35,000 to 45,000 clones, about 90% of them singletons. This sample stems from a study of blood T cell repertoires in COVID-19. Whole-study context: The United States, Italy and Spain supplied acute and convalescent COVID-19 samples. T cells, B-cell-depleted T cells, or PBMCs supplied cDNA or gDNA.

V lost 6 bases to trimming and J lost 3 bases, with 9 bases between them. The germline gives CDR1 SGHRS, CDR2 YFSETQ. CDR3 length: 13 residues. The receptor was isolated from a woman older than 75 with acute or convalescent COVID-19. Specimen: peripheral blood. This chain links TRBV5-1 with TRBJ1-4; D call uncertain. The CDR3 is CASKRDPNEKLFF. CDR3 DNA sequence: TGCGCCAGCAAGCGGGATCCTAATGAAAAACTGTTTTTT.